The present TCR beta chain was sequenced within a study of persistence of HIV-infected CD4 T cells. Nonspecific anti-CD3/anti-CD28 bead stimulation represents the broad CD4+ T cell repertoire. Sorting of responding CD4+ T cells relied on upregulated CD40 ligand together with CD69. For at least 4 years, plasma HIV-1 RNA was undetectable (<50 copies/mL). Findings and caveats of the study: Compared with CD3/CD28-stimulated cells, CMV- and Gag-responding cells showed lower TCRbeta richness.

This clone was seen a single time. Its specificity is unknown. Germline V gives CDR1 SEHNR, CDR2 FQNEAQ (reference sequence). Trimming took off 2 bases at V and 3 bases at J, with 8 bases between the two ends. The CDR3 length is 15 residues. The libraries were made with immunoSEQ version 4 in survey mode. The table came from immunoSEQ multiplex PCR; TCRdb's copy has only in-frame clones and leaves some out. The sample includes around 40,000 clones, roughly 90% seen only once; the top ten take around 0.92%. This specimen consisted of CD4+ T cells sorted from PBMCs after approximately 19-hour stimulation, obtained from a patient who received antiretroviral therapy. The receptor was isolated from an adult man with HIV who was CMV-seropositive. The V call is TRBV7-9, the J call TRBJ2-6; possibly TRBD1 for D (6 bases). CDR3 coding DNA: TGTGCCAGCAGCTTACCAGGGGTTGGGGCCAACGTCCTGACTTTC. As protein: CASSLPGVGANVLTF.